This T cell receptor (beta chain) is drawn from a study of cytomegalovirus exposure and HLA in healthy donors. Study background: Within an early data release were about 80 million unique TCRs drawn from HLA-typed donors.

With respect to this clone: Antigen specificity is unknown.

With 60 Vbeta and 13 Jbeta primers, the PCR was carried out. Method: immunoSEQ multiplex PCR; TCRdb's copy keeps in-frame clones and lacks some. The sample includes 150,000 to 200,000 clones, 60% to 80% of them seen just once. Overall study findings and caveats: According to a later analysis, most TCR beta chains associated with CMV appeared HLA-restricted. While the bulk of TCR sequences proved rare, some public TCRs turned up in many donors.

Deletions cut 4 bases from V and 1 base from J, with 8 bases between. Germline V gene data show CDR1 as MGHRA and CDR2 as YSYEKL. This CDR3 comprises 14 residues. Donors were ostensibly healthy at sampling, although undocumented immune exposures were probable. This clonotype originated in a man aged 35-49 years in good health and CMV-seropositive. The V gene is TRBV4-1, the J gene TRBJ1-5, with D tentatively TRBD1 (6 bases). The sequenced sample was PBMCs. CDR3 in DNA: TGCGCCAGCAGCCCCGGGACAAGCAATCAGCCCCAGCATTTT. This sequence encodes CASSPGTSNQPQHF.